The rows below give T cell receptor beta chains drawn from one sample of a study of CXCR3-negative and CXCR3-positive naive CD8 T cells. Using the 5' RACE reads, TCRdb records one entry per CDR3 protein without DNA. In total, the table holds more than 70,000 distinct CDR3 sequences. Sequenced: naive CXCR3+ CD8+ T cells from blood. The source of these receptors is a human donor in good health. Some clones in this sample may be carry-over from other donors' samples. The CDR3 runs from the conserved cysteine through the conserved F or W.

>TRBJ1-6|TRBV12-3/TRBV12-4
CASSFGSPLHF
>TRBJ2-4|TRBV29-1
CSVCQGFSKNIQYF
>TRBJ2-3|TRBV28
CASSEGLAGGPDTQYF
>TRBJ2-2|TRBV4-1
CASSQESGPDTGELFF
>TRBJ2-5|TRBV12-3/TRBV12-4
CAGSLGGGLQETQYF
>TRBJ2-7|TRBV7-2
CASSFGGPEQYF
>TRBJ2-7|TRBV14
CASSHGGPYEQYF
>TRBJ2-7|TRBV7-2
CASSPSAGGASYEQYF
>TRBJ1-1|TRBV27
CASSFSSNAEAFF
>TRBJ2-7|TRBV6-2/TRBV6-3
CATSSPATYEQYF
>TRBJ2-7|TRBV21-1
CASNPGQGLLCGYEQYF
>TRBJ2-1|TRBV7-9
CASTSERGLDYNEQFF
>TRBJ2-5|TRBV7-2
CASSIALNQETQYF
>TRBJ2-3|TRBV20-1
CSARGTGLADTQYF
>TRBJ2-3|TRBV10-3
CAISASDTQYF
>TRBJ2-3|TRBV4-3
CASSGGSGLRDTQYF
>TRBJ1-5|TRBV2
CASRTNQPQHF
>TRBJ1-1|TRBV4-2
CASSEQGMEDTEAFF
>TRBJ2-5|TRBV11-2
CASSTVGFQETQYF
>TRBJ2-1|TRBV12-3/TRBV12-4
CASSAGHYYNEQFF
>TRBJ2-1|TRBV4-2
CASSRAEGGSYNEQFF
>TRBJ2-5|TRBV28
CASSGQGDQETQYF
>TRBJ2-2|TRBV9
CASSVVLEDGELFF
>TRBJ2-1|TRBV3-1
CASSQTGNSYNEQFF
>TRBJ2-1|TRBV18
CASSPLDSDYNEQFF
>TRBJ2-1|TRBV13
CASSLTSSYNEQFF
>TRBJ1-1|TRBV27
CASSLSGTGFTEAFF
>TRBJ2-7|TRBV5-1
CASSSTGRGPYEQYF
>TRBJ2-7|TRBV6-2/TRBV6-3
CASTKDSHYEQYF
>TRBJ2-5|TRBV7-2
CASSLLAGQETQYF
>TRBJ1-4|TRBV29-1
CSVGVRGELFF
>TRBJ2-7|TRBV7-9
CASSSYRDSYEQYF
>TRBJ1-4|TRBV6-5
CASSYSDRGTRVF
>TRBJ1-1|TRBV28
CAGTEAGNTEAFF
>TRBJ1-2|TRBV14
CASSLYHASGEGYTF
>TRBJ2-7|TRBV11-2
CASSPESSYEQYF
>TRBJ2-7|TRBV7-9
CASSSLRDRSYEQYF
>TRBJ2-1|TRBV9
CASSVASGGSYEQYF
>TRBJ2-7|TRBV6-6
CASSYWTHSGLAGGSYEQYF
>TRBJ1-5|TRBV7-2
CASSLLPQGNQPQHF
>TRBJ1-2|TRBV15
CATSSADLVDYGYTF
>TRBJ2-7|TRBV20-1
CSASRETAYEQYF
>TRBJ2-7|TRBV29-1
CSVEDPATGSSYEQYF
>TRBJ2-1|TRBV20-1
CSATQGNEQFF
>TRBJ2-7|TRBV7-9
CASSARDSYEQYF
>TRBJ2-7|TRBV29-1
CSVEGGTASSYEQYF
>TRBJ2-5|TRBV29-1
CSVEGPQGLKTQYF
>TRBJ2-7|TRBV7-6
CATSLGPSYEQYF
>TRBJ1-5|TRBV20-1
CSARGLDSAHSNQPQHF
>TRBJ1-1|TRBV5-1
CASSLGQGVVAFF
>TRBJ2-3|TRBV15
CATSRDAVSSDTQYF
>TRBJ2-1|TRBV7-6
CASSLGSGTGNEQFF